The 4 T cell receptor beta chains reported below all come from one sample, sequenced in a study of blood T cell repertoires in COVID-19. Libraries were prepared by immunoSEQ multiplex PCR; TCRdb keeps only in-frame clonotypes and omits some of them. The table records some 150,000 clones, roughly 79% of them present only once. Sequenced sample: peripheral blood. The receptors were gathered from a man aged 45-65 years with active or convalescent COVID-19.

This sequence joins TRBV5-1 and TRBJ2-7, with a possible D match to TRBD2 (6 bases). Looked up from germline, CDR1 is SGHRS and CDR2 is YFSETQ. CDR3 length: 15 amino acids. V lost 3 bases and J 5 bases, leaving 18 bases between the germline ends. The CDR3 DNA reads TGCGCCAGCAGCTCGGAGGGCAGGGTTGGGGACGAGCAGTACTTC. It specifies CASSSEGRVGDEQYF. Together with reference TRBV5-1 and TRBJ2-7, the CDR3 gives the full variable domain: KAGVTQTPRYLIKTRGQQVTLSCSPISGHRSVSWYQQTPGQGLQFLFEYFSETQRNKGNFPGRFSGRQFSNSRSEMNVSTLELGDSALYLCASSSEGRVGDEQYFGPGTRLTVT.

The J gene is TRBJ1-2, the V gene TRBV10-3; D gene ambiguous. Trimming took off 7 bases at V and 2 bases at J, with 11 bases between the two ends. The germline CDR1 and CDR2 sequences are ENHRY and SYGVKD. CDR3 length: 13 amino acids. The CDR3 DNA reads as TGTGCCATCACCCGGGGAGAGAACTATGGCTACACCTTC. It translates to CAITRGENYGYTF.

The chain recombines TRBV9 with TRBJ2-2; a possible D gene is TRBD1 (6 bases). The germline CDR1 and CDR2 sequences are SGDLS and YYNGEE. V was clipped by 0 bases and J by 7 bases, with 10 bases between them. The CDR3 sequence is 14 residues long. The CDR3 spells CASSVEGRGGELFF. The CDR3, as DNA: TGTGCCAGCAGCGTAGAGGGCAGGGGCGGGGAGCTGTTTTTT.

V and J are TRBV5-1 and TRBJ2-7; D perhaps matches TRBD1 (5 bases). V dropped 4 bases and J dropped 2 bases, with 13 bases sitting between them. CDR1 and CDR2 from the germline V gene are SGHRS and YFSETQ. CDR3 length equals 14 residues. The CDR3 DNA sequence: TGCGCCAGCAGCCCCCAAGACAGAGCCTACGAGCAGTACTTC. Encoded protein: CASSPQDRAYEQYF.